These T cell receptor beta chains were read from a single sample in a study of cytomegalovirus exposure and HLA in healthy donors. Clones were read by immunoSEQ multiplex PCR, and TCRdb kept only the in-frame ones, dropping some. The sample contains about 68,000 clones, about 89% of which appear only once. The sample consisted of PBMCs. The receptors here all came from a man between 18 and 29 years old in good health and CMV-seronegative. CDR3s include the opening cysteine and the closing phenylalanine or tryptophan. A D gene is named only where the DNA matches it firmly. Where a row states a size, it is once, few, many or the class of an expanded clone; other rows omit it.

v_call: TRBV15; j_call: TRBJ1-2; clone_size: NA; d_call: NA; cdr3_aa: CATSNHSGTSLPMGYGYTF; cdr3_nt: TGTGCCACCAGCAATCATAGCGGGACCTCTCTACCGATGGGCTATGGCTACACCTTC
v_call: TRBV28; j_call: TRBJ1-5; clone_size: NA; d_call: NA; cdr3_aa: CASTLPGQPQHF; cdr3_nt: TGTGCCAGCACCCTACCAGGGCAGCCCCAGCATTTT
v_call: TRBV19; j_call: TRBJ2-1; clone_size: once; d_call: NA; cdr3_aa: CASRDAVYNEQFF; cdr3_nt: TGTGCCAGTAGAGACGCGGTATACAATGAGCAGTTCTTC
v_call: TRBV27; j_call: TRBJ2-2; clone_size: NA; d_call: TRBD1; cdr3_aa: CASSYRTGPNTGELFF; cdr3_nt: TGTGCCAGCAGTTACCGGACAGGGCCGAACACCGGGGAGCTGTTTTTT
v_call: TRBV19; j_call: TRBJ1-1; clone_size: NA; d_call: NA; cdr3_aa: CASRQTEMNTEAFF; cdr3_nt: TGTGCCAGTAGGCAGACAGAAATGAACACTGAAGCTTTCTTT
v_call: TRBV30; j_call: TRBJ1-2; clone_size: NA; d_call: TRBD1; cdr3_aa: CAWIRGQGYGYTF; cdr3_nt: TGTGCCTGGATAAGAGGACAGGGCTATGGCTACACCTTC
v_call: TRBV5-5; j_call: TRBJ2-7; clone_size: NA; d_call: NA; cdr3_aa: CASSPGGDNYEQYF; cdr3_nt: TGTGCCAGCAGCCCCGGTGGGGACAACTACGAGCAGTACTTC
v_call: TRBV7-9; j_call: TRBJ1-5; clone_size: NA; d_call: NA; cdr3_aa: CASSLTGTGQPQHF; cdr3_nt: TGTGCCAGCAGCTTAACGGGAACCGGCCAGCCCCAGCATTTT
v_call: TRBV9; j_call: TRBJ1-2; clone_size: NA; d_call: NA; cdr3_aa: CASSVGRNYGYTF; cdr3_nt: TGTGCCAGCAGCGTAGGCAGAAACTATGGCTACACCTTC
v_call: TRBV7-2; j_call: TRBJ2-1; clone_size: NA; d_call: NA; cdr3_aa: CASSPGVGSYNEQFF; cdr3_nt: TGTGCCAGCAGTCCGGGGGTCGGGTCCTACAATGAGCAGTTCTTC
v_call: TRBV5-4; j_call: TRBJ2-7; clone_size: NA; d_call: NA; cdr3_aa: CASSSTGGSSYEQYF; cdr3_nt: TGTGCCAGCAGCTCTACCGGGGGAAGCTCCTACGAGCAGTACTTC
v_call: TRBV10-3; j_call: TRBJ2-1; clone_size: NA; d_call: NA; cdr3_aa: CAISESRGGMGNEQFF; cdr3_nt: TGTGCCATCAGTGAGTCCCGCGGCGGGATGGGCAATGAGCAGTTCTTC
v_call: TRBV7-9; j_call: TRBJ2-1; clone_size: NA; d_call: TRBD2; cdr3_aa: CASSELANEQFF; cdr3_nt: TGTGCCAGCAGCGAACTAGCGAATGAGCAGTTCTTC
v_call: TRBV5-4; j_call: TRBJ1-2; clone_size: once; d_call: TRBD1; cdr3_aa: CASSSGYSGTDRRGGYTF; cdr3_nt: TGTGCCAGCAGCTCGGGCTATTCCGGGACAGACAGAAGGGGTGGCTACACCTTC
v_call: TRBV9; j_call: TRBJ1-5; clone_size: NA; d_call: TRBD1; cdr3_aa: CASSGPPDRVGNQPQHF; cdr3_nt: TGTGCCAGCAGCGGACCACCTGACAGGGTTGGCAATCAGCCCCAGCATTTT
v_call: TRBV28; j_call: TRBJ2-7; clone_size: NA; d_call: NA; cdr3_aa: CASRSAARVSDFGQYF; cdr3_nt: TGTGCCAGCAGGTCCGCTGCCAGGGTGTCTGATTTCGGGCAGTACTTC
v_call: TRBV4-3; j_call: TRBJ2-7; clone_size: NA; d_call: TRBD1; cdr3_aa: CASSRDRGRYEQYF; cdr3_nt: TGCGCCAGCAGCCGAGACAGGGGGCGCTACGAGCAGTACTTC
v_call: TRBV7-2; j_call: TRBJ1-2; clone_size: NA; d_call: TRBD1; cdr3_aa: CASTIQGFGYTF; cdr3_nt: TGTGCCAGCACCATACAGGGGTTCGGCTACACCTTC
v_call: TRBV11-1; j_call: TRBJ1-2; clone_size: NA; d_call: NA; cdr3_aa: CASTSDANYGYTF; cdr3_nt: TGTGCCAGCACCAGTGATGCTAACTATGGCTACACCTTC
v_call: TRBV29-1; j_call: TRBJ2-3; clone_size: NA; d_call: NA; cdr3_aa: CSVEGLGGTDTQYF; cdr3_nt: TGCAGCGTTGAGGGGTTAGGGGGCACAGATACGCAGTATTTT
v_call: TRBV7-2; j_call: TRBJ2-4; clone_size: NA; d_call: NA; cdr3_aa: CASSHPTSEVIQYF; cdr3_nt: TGTGCCAGCAGCCACCCGACTAGTGAGGTCATTCAGTACTTC
v_call: TRBV9; j_call: TRBJ2-5; clone_size: NA; d_call: TRBD1; cdr3_aa: CASSVGQQETQYF; cdr3_nt: TGTGCCAGCAGCGTGGGACAGCAAGAGACCCAGTACTTC
v_call: TRBV5-1; j_call: TRBJ2-7; clone_size: NA; d_call: TRBD2; cdr3_aa: CASSLEGLAGVEQYF; cdr3_nt: TGCGCCAGCAGCTTGGAGGGACTAGCGGGAGTAGAGCAGTACTTC
v_call: TRBV15; j_call: TRBJ2-1; clone_size: NA; d_call: TRBD2; cdr3_aa: CATSRVMTSGRLSSYNEQFF; cdr3_nt: TGTGCCACCAGCAGAGTAATGACTAGCGGGCGACTCAGCTCCTACAATGAGCAGTTCTTC
v_call: TRBV20-1; j_call: TRBJ2-3; clone_size: NA; d_call: NA; cdr3_aa: CSAGPSDTQYF; cdr3_nt: TGCAGTGCTGGGCCCTCAGATACGCAGTATTTT
v_call: TRBV7-2; j_call: TRBJ1-2; clone_size: NA; d_call: NA; cdr3_aa: CASSLVRGQNGYTF; cdr3_nt: TGTGCCAGCAGCTTAGTGCGGGGCCAAAATGGCTACACCTTC
v_call: TRBV29-1; j_call: TRBJ1-1; clone_size: NA; d_call: NA; cdr3_aa: CSFQGYGTEAFF; cdr3_nt: TGCAGCTTTCAGGGGTACGGCACTGAAGCTTTCTTT
v_call: TRBV7-2; j_call: TRBJ2-1; clone_size: NA; d_call: TRBD1; cdr3_aa: CASTLDRAQFF; cdr3_nt: TGTGCCAGCACCCTAGACAGGGCGCAGTTCTTC
v_call: TRBV14; j_call: TRBJ2-3; clone_size: NA; d_call: TRBD2; cdr3_aa: CASSQDRLAPNRRTQYF; cdr3_nt: TGTGCCAGCAGCCAAGATCGACTAGCACCGAACCGGAGGACGCAGTATTTT
v_call: TRBV7-9; j_call: TRBJ2-1; clone_size: NA; d_call: TRBD2; cdr3_aa: CASSLGLAAYNEQFF; cdr3_nt: TGTGCCAGCAGCTTAGGGCTAGCGGCCTACAATGAGCAGTTCTTC
v_call: TRBV7-2; j_call: TRBJ2-6; clone_size: NA; d_call: TRBD2; cdr3_aa: CASSFLLAGVSGANVLTF; cdr3_nt: TGTGCCAGCAGCTTTCTTCTAGCGGGAGTAAGCGGGGCCAACGTCCTGACTTTC
v_call: TRBV7-8; j_call: TRBJ1-1; clone_size: NA; d_call: TRBD1; cdr3_aa: CASSFRLGGRGQDEAFF; cdr3_nt: TGTGCCAGCAGCTTTCGTCTCGGTGGTAGGGGGCAGGATGAAGCTTTCTTT
v_call: TRBV5-1; j_call: TRBJ1-2; clone_size: NA; d_call: NA; cdr3_aa: CASSLSERGYTF; cdr3_nt: TGCGCCAGCAGCTTGAGTGAGAGGGGCTACACCTTC
v_call: TRBV2; j_call: TRBJ1-2; clone_size: NA; d_call: NA; cdr3_aa: CASSEVVGPRGYTF; cdr3_nt: TGTGCCAGCAGTGAGGTCGTGGGGCCTCGGGGCTACACCTTC
v_call: TRBV19; j_call: TRBJ2-7; clone_size: NA; d_call: TRBD1; cdr3_aa: CASSRQGADEQYF; cdr3_nt: TGTGCCAGTAGCAGGCAGGGGGCGGACGAGCAGTACTTC
v_call: TRBV29-1; j_call: TRBJ1-1; clone_size: NA; d_call: TRBD1; cdr3_aa: CSVRTGEGNTEAFF; cdr3_nt: TGCAGCGTGAGGACAGGGGAGGGGAATACTGAAGCTTTCTTT
v_call: TRBV2; j_call: TRBJ2-2; clone_size: NA; d_call: NA; cdr3_aa: CASRQHEDRTVNTGELFF; cdr3_nt: TGTGCCAGCAGGCAACACGAGGATCGGACAGTCAACACCGGGGAGCTGTTTTTT
v_call: TRBV19; j_call: TRBJ1-5; clone_size: once; d_call: NA; cdr3_aa: CASSITGFSNQPQHF; cdr3_nt: TGTGCCAGTAGTATAACAGGTTTCAGCAATCAGCCCCAGCATTTT
v_call: TRBV20-1; j_call: TRBJ2-7; clone_size: NA; d_call: NA; cdr3_aa: CSARSSYEQYF; cdr3_nt: TGCAGTGCAAGGAGCTCCTACGAGCAGTACTTC
v_call: TRBV5-4; j_call: TRBJ2-1; clone_size: NA; d_call: TRBD2; cdr3_aa: CASSPGTSGRNEQFF; cdr3_nt: TGTGCCAGCAGCCCCGGGACTAGCGGGAGGAATGAGCAGTTCTTC
v_call: TRBV4-3; j_call: TRBJ2-7; clone_size: NA; d_call: TRBD1; cdr3_aa: CASSSYRGPSYEQYF; cdr3_nt: TGCGCCAGCAGCAGTTACAGGGGGCCGTCCTACGAGCAGTACTTC
v_call: TRBV6-4; j_call: TRBJ2-3; clone_size: NA; d_call: TRBD1; cdr3_aa: CASSDRDRGDYTQYF; cdr3_nt: TGTGCCAGCAGTGACCGGGACAGGGGAGATTATACGCAGTATTTT
v_call: TRBV30; j_call: TRBJ2-1; clone_size: NA; d_call: TRBD2; cdr3_aa: CAWSPLGPAGTSGRARRNEQFF; cdr3_nt: TGTGCCTGGAGCCCCCTGGGCCCAGCAGGGACTAGCGGGAGGGCCAGGAGGAATGAGCAGTTCTTC
v_call: TRBV19; j_call: TRBJ2-5; clone_size: once; d_call: NA; cdr3_aa: CASSRSAIETQYF; cdr3_nt: TGTGCCAGTAGTAGGTCAGCGATTGAGACCCAGTACTTC
v_call: TRBV28; j_call: TRBJ1-2; clone_size: NA; d_call: NA; cdr3_aa: CASSGATYGYTF; cdr3_nt: TGTGCCAGCAGTGGAGCCACATATGGCTACACCTTC
v_call: TRBV6-5; j_call: TRBJ1-1; clone_size: NA; d_call: NA; cdr3_aa: CASSYLSGTLNTEAFF; cdr3_nt: TGTGCCAGCAGTTATTTAAGTGGGACACTTAACACTGAAGCTTTCTTT